Listed below are T cell receptor beta chains from one sample, sequenced in a study of OX40 agonist ivuxolimab in advanced cancers. Assay: immunoSEQ multiplex PCR; the TCRdb copy retains only in-frame clones and omits some. The sample has approximately 22,000 clones; 80% to 90% are singletons. Source: CD4+ or CD8+ T cells sorted from blood, taken in a trial of the OX40 agonist ivuxolimab. These receptors originate from an adult with an advanced solid tumor such as melanoma, head and neck, liver or kidney cancer. CDR3s include the opening cysteine and the closing phenylalanine or tryptophan. D genes are given only for firm matches. Rows may omit the clone size; those that give it use once, few, many or a size class.

j_call: TRBJ2-7; v_call: TRBV10-2; d_call: TRBD1; clone_size: -; cdr3_aa: CASNSGTGPSYEQYF; cdr3_nt: TGCGCCAGCAATTCCGGGACAGGGCCCTCCTACGAGCAGTACTTC
j_call: TRBJ2-2; v_call: TRBV5-1; d_call: -; clone_size: once; cdr3_aa: CASSPGAGPGELFF; cdr3_nt: TGCGCCAGCAGCCCAGGTGCGGGGCCGGGGGAGCTGTTTTTT
j_call: TRBJ2-3; v_call: TRBV27; d_call: TRBD1; clone_size: -; cdr3_aa: CASSRQGSTDTQYF; cdr3_nt: TGTGCCAGCAGTAGACAGGGTAGCACAGATACGCAGTATTTT
j_call: TRBJ2-7; v_call: TRBV12-2; d_call: -; clone_size: few; cdr3_aa: CASRHGPPTYEQYF; cdr3_nt: TGTGCAAGTCGCCACGGACCTCCGACTTACGAGCAGTACTTC
j_call: TRBJ2-7; v_call: TRBV2; d_call: -; clone_size: -; cdr3_aa: CASTEVGVPYEQYF; cdr3_nt: TGTGCCAGCACCGAGGTTGGGGTACCCTACGAGCAGTACTTC
j_call: TRBJ2-5; v_call: TRBV5-1; d_call: TRBD2; clone_size: -; cdr3_aa: CASRSGLVQETQYF; cdr3_nt: TGCGCCAGCAGATCGGGACTAGTACAAGAGACCCAGTACTTC
j_call: TRBJ1-2; v_call: TRBV2; d_call: -; clone_size: -; cdr3_aa: CASSPNGGGYGYTF; cdr3_nt: TGTGCCAGCAGCCCGAACGGGGGTGGCTATGGCTACACCTTC
j_call: TRBJ1-1; v_call: TRBV10-3; d_call: -; clone_size: -; cdr3_aa: CAISSQGGTEAFF; cdr3_nt: TGTGCCATCAGCTCACAGGGAGGCACTGAAGCTTTCTTT
j_call: TRBJ2-7; v_call: TRBV5-1; d_call: -; clone_size: -; cdr3_aa: CASSLAATLSGTVSYEQYF; cdr3_nt: TGCGCCAGCAGCCTGGCCGCGACGCTTTCCGGGACGGTCTCCTACGAGCAGTACTTC
j_call: TRBJ2-3; v_call: TRBV30; d_call: -; clone_size: -; cdr3_aa: CAWGTGDTQYF; cdr3_nt: TGTGCCTGGGGCACAGGGGATACGCAGTATTTT
j_call: TRBJ1-4; v_call: TRBV15; d_call: -; clone_size: -; cdr3_aa: CATASYPGPGGEKLFF; cdr3_nt: TGTGCCACCGCCTCCTATCCGGGACCCGGCGGTGAAAAACTGTTTTTT
j_call: TRBJ1-1; v_call: TRBV6-1; d_call: -; clone_size: -; cdr3_aa: CASSPGVLNTEAFF; cdr3_nt: TGTGCCAGCAGCCCGGGGGTTCTGAACACTGAAGCTTTCTTT
j_call: TRBJ1-2; v_call: TRBV5-6; d_call: TRBD1; clone_size: -; cdr3_aa: CASSLGTGGSGYTF; cdr3_nt: TGTGCCAGCAGCTTGGGAACAGGGGGATCTGGCTACACCTTC
j_call: TRBJ2-4; v_call: TRBV7-9; d_call: -; clone_size: -; cdr3_aa: CASSLRGEGNIQYF; cdr3_nt: TGTGCCAGCAGCTTAAGAGGGGAAGGAAACATTCAGTACTTC
j_call: TRBJ1-2; v_call: TRBV16; d_call: -; clone_size: few; cdr3_aa: CASSQSGYGYTF; cdr3_nt: TGTGCCAGCAGCCAATCCGGGTATGGCTACACCTTC
j_call: TRBJ1-6; v_call: TRBV5-6; d_call: TRBD1; clone_size: -; cdr3_aa: CASRPGQETYNSPLHF; cdr3_nt: TGTGCCAGCAGGCCGGGACAGGAGACATATAATTCACCCCTCCACTTT
j_call: TRBJ2-5; v_call: TRBV2; d_call: TRBD2; clone_size: -; cdr3_aa: CASSPLSGGAKTQYF; cdr3_nt: TGTGCCAGCAGCCCCCTTAGCGGGGGGGCGAAGACCCAGTACTTC
j_call: TRBJ2-7; v_call: TRBV7-9; d_call: TRBD1; clone_size: medium-sized; cdr3_aa: CASSPTGFDEQYF; cdr3_nt: TGTGCCAGCAGCCCGACAGGGTTCGACGAGCAGTACTTC
j_call: TRBJ2-1; v_call: TRBV21-1; d_call: -; clone_size: -; cdr3_aa: CASSNGPSGIYNEQFF; cdr3_nt: TGTGCCAGCAGCAACGGCCCTAGCGGTATCTACAATGAGCAGTTCTTC
j_call: TRBJ1-1; v_call: TRBV19; d_call: -; clone_size: -; cdr3_aa: CASSIDRDLNTEAFF; cdr3_nt: TGTGCCAGTAGTATAGACAGGGATTTGAACACTGAAGCTTTCTTT
j_call: TRBJ1-4; v_call: TRBV25-1; d_call: TRBD1; clone_size: -; cdr3_aa: CASSEIYPGQHNEKLFF; cdr3_nt: TGTGCCAGCAGTGAAATCTATCCGGGACAGCACAATGAAAAACTGTTTTTT
j_call: TRBJ2-7; v_call: TRBV12-5; d_call: TRBD1; clone_size: -; cdr3_aa: CASGFLDRTYEQYF; cdr3_nt: TGTGCTAGTGGTTTTTTGGACAGGACCTACGAGCAGTACTTC
j_call: TRBJ1-4; v_call: TRBV27; d_call: -; clone_size: medium-sized; cdr3_aa: CASRSENHEKLFF; cdr3_nt: TGTGCCAGCAGGTCGGAAAACCATGAAAAACTGTTTTTT
j_call: TRBJ2-7; v_call: TRBV4-1; d_call: -; clone_size: -; cdr3_aa: CASSLRPRELYEQYF; cdr3_nt: TGCGCCAGCAGCCTGAGACCCAGGGAACTCTACGAGCAGTACTTC
j_call: TRBJ2-7; v_call: TRBV30; d_call: TRBD1; clone_size: -; cdr3_aa: CASEGAFYEQYF; cdr3_nt: TGTGCCTCAGAGGGGGCCTTCTACGAGCAGTACTTC
j_call: TRBJ1-6; v_call: TRBV9; d_call: TRBD1; clone_size: medium-sized; cdr3_aa: CASSPGGTGGSPLHF; cdr3_nt: TGTGCCAGCAGCCCAGGAGGGACAGGGGGTTCACCCCTCCACTTT
j_call: TRBJ1-1; v_call: TRBV5-5; d_call: -; clone_size: -; cdr3_aa: CASSLDPKTEAFF; cdr3_nt: TGTGCCAGCAGCTTGGATCCTAAGACTGAAGCTTTCTTT
j_call: TRBJ1-3; v_call: TRBV18; d_call: -; clone_size: -; cdr3_aa: CASSPSSTSSGNTIYF; cdr3_nt: TGTGCCAGCTCACCCTCATCGACAAGCTCTGGAAACACCATATATTTT
j_call: TRBJ2-7; v_call: TRBV18; d_call: -; clone_size: -; cdr3_aa: CASSLEGYEQYF; cdr3_nt: TGTGCCAGCTCACTCGAGGGCTACGAGCAGTACTTC
j_call: TRBJ2-4; v_call: TRBV18; d_call: -; clone_size: -; cdr3_aa: CASSPETKNIQYF; cdr3_nt: TGTGCCAGCTCACCGGAGACCAAAAACATTCAGTACTTC
j_call: TRBJ1-1; v_call: TRBV6-6; d_call: -; clone_size: -; cdr3_aa: CASTTARWHTEAFF; cdr3_nt: TGTGCCAGCACCACCGCCCGTTGGCACACTGAAGCTTTCTTT
j_call: TRBJ1-3; v_call: TRBV2; d_call: -; clone_size: -; cdr3_aa: CASSDRSGNTIYF; cdr3_nt: TGTGCCAGCAGTGACAGGTCTGGAAACACCATATATTTT
j_call: TRBJ2-1; v_call: TRBV2; d_call: -; clone_size: -; cdr3_aa: CASLQGNEQFF; cdr3_nt: TGTGCCAGCCTCCAGGGAAACGAGCAGTTCTTC
j_call: TRBJ2-1; v_call: TRBV30; d_call: TRBD2; clone_size: -; cdr3_aa: CAWTRDAGGEQFF; cdr3_nt: TGTGCCTGGACCCGGGACGCGGGAGGGGAGCAGTTCTTC
j_call: TRBJ2-2; v_call: TRBV4-3; d_call: -; clone_size: -; cdr3_aa: CASSQRPIGRTGELFF; cdr3_nt: TGCGCCAGCAGCCAAAGGCCAATAGGGCGCACCGGGGAGCTGTTTTTT
j_call: TRBJ2-6; v_call: TRBV19; d_call: -; clone_size: -; cdr3_aa: CASSRRLRGLPGANVLTF; cdr3_nt: TGTGCCAGTAGTCGACGACTTCGAGGCCTCCCTGGGGCCAACGTCCTGACTTTC
j_call: TRBJ2-5; v_call: TRBV13; d_call: TRBD2; clone_size: -; cdr3_aa: CASSFLPGLAGVEETQYF; cdr3_nt: TGTGCCAGCAGCTTCCTGCCGGGACTAGCGGGGGTGGAGGAGACCCAGTACTTC
j_call: TRBJ2-5; v_call: TRBV10-1; d_call: -; clone_size: -; cdr3_aa: CASSENIRETQYF; cdr3_nt: TGCGCCAGCAGTGAGAATATCAGAGAGACCCAGTACTTC
j_call: TRBJ2-1; v_call: TRBV6-5; d_call: -; clone_size: -; cdr3_aa: CASSYRLQGTYNEQFF; cdr3_nt: TGTGCCAGCAGTTATCGATTACAGGGAACCTACAATGAGCAGTTCTTC
j_call: TRBJ1-1; v_call: TRBV7-8; d_call: -; clone_size: few; cdr3_aa: CASSLDSDTEAFF; cdr3_nt: TGTGCCAGCAGCTTAGACTCCGACACTGAAGCTTTCTTT
j_call: TRBJ2-3; v_call: TRBV2; d_call: TRBD2; clone_size: -; cdr3_aa: CASSPGLDTDTQYF; cdr3_nt: TGTGCCAGCAGCCCGGGACTAGACACAGATACGCAGTATTTT
j_call: TRBJ1-1; v_call: TRBV23-1; d_call: TRBD1; clone_size: -; cdr3_aa: CASSQRPPTGVSTEAFF; cdr3_nt: TGCGCCAGCAGTCAACGCCCACCGACAGGGGTGAGCACTGAAGCTTTCTTT
j_call: TRBJ2-5; v_call: TRBV6-4; d_call: -; clone_size: -; cdr3_aa: CASSDSRLFRETQYF; cdr3_nt: TGTGCCAGCAGTGACTCGAGACTCTTCCGGGAGACCCAGTACTTC
j_call: TRBJ2-7; v_call: TRBV28; d_call: -; clone_size: -; cdr3_aa: CASSLVGAPYEQYF; cdr3_nt: TGTGCCAGCAGTTTGGTGGGGGCCCCCTACGAGCAGTACTTC
j_call: TRBJ2-3; v_call: TRBV30; d_call: -; clone_size: -; cdr3_aa: CAWSDSWAGTDTQYF; cdr3_nt: TGTGCCTGGAGCGATAGCTGGGCAGGGACAGATACGCAGTATTTT
j_call: TRBJ2-7; v_call: TRBV18; d_call: TRBD2; clone_size: -; cdr3_aa: CASSPRASGSSYEQYF; cdr3_nt: TGTGCCAGCTCACCACGGGCTAGCGGAAGCTCCTACGAGCAGTACTTC
j_call: TRBJ2-2; v_call: TRBV13; d_call: TRBD2; clone_size: -; cdr3_aa: CASSSTTSGRANTGELFF; cdr3_nt: TGTGCCAGCAGCTCCACAACTAGCGGGAGGGCCAACACCGGGGAGCTGTTTTTT
j_call: TRBJ1-2; v_call: TRBV4-2; d_call: TRBD1; clone_size: few; cdr3_aa: CASSPGQGQNYGYTF; cdr3_nt: TGTGCCAGCAGCCCAGGACAGGGTCAAAACTATGGCTACACCTTC
j_call: TRBJ1-3; v_call: TRBV7-2; d_call: -; clone_size: -; cdr3_aa: CASSTGRSSGNTIYF; cdr3_nt: TGTGCCAGCAGCACAGGACGGAGCTCTGGAAACACCATATATTTT
j_call: TRBJ2-2; v_call: TRBV20-1; d_call: -; clone_size: -; cdr3_aa: CSCGVAGELFF; cdr3_nt: TGCAGTTGCGGGGTGGCCGGGGAGCTGTTTTTT
j_call: TRBJ1-4; v_call: TRBV6-1; d_call: -; clone_size: -; cdr3_aa: CASSEQEGANEKLFF; cdr3_nt: TGTGCCAGCAGTGAACAGGAGGGGGCTAATGAAAAACTGTTTTTT
j_call: TRBJ2-6; v_call: TRBV15; d_call: -; clone_size: few; cdr3_aa: CATQESTGSDSGANVLTF; cdr3_nt: TGTGCCACCCAAGAATCCACAGGGTCCGACTCTGGGGCCAACGTCCTGACTTTC
j_call: TRBJ2-1; v_call: TRBV5-1; d_call: -; clone_size: -; cdr3_aa: CASSLVSNYNEQFF; cdr3_nt: TGCGCCAGCAGCTTGGTCTCCAACTACAATGAGCAGTTCTTC
j_call: TRBJ2-7; v_call: TRBV11-3; d_call: TRBD2; clone_size: -; cdr3_aa: CASSPPRWAGGAYEQYF; cdr3_nt: TGTGCCAGCAGCCCCCCCCGGTGGGCGGGAGGAGCCTACGAGCAGTACTTC
j_call: TRBJ2-7; v_call: TRBV7-3; d_call: -; clone_size: -; cdr3_aa: CASSLTAGKEQYF; cdr3_nt: TGTGCCAGCAGCTTAACGGCCGGTAAGGAGCAGTACTTC
j_call: TRBJ1-5; v_call: TRBV28; d_call: -; clone_size: -; cdr3_aa: CASSLIQSNQPQHF; cdr3_nt: TGTGCCAGCAGTTTAATACAAAGCAATCAGCCCCAGCATTTT
j_call: TRBJ1-1; v_call: TRBV27; d_call: -; clone_size: -; cdr3_aa: CAVSTALNTEAFF; cdr3_nt: TGTGCCGTCTCCACAGCTTTGAACACTGAAGCTTTCTTT
j_call: TRBJ2-7; v_call: TRBV12-5; d_call: -; clone_size: -; cdr3_aa: CASGKQVLGEQYF; cdr3_nt: TGTGCTAGTGGAAAACAGGTTTTGGGCGAGCAGTACTTC